This T cell receptor beta chain originates from a study of immune evolution from preneoplasia to lung adenocarcinoma. Study-wide findings and caveats: Normal lung had the highest top T cell clone frequencies.

In germline, CDR1 is MNHNY, CDR2 SVGAGI (reference sequence). The CDR3 spans 12 residues. Trimming took 8 bases from V and 7 from J, leaving 13 bases between them. TCRdb keeps only in-frame clones here, not all; method: immunoSEQ multiplex PCR. The table records about 6,400 clones, 60% to 80% of them present only once. As regards this clone: Its antigen is undetermined.

The V and J genes are TRBV6-6 and TRBJ2-3, with D possibly TRBD2 on 5 matching bases. The sequence derives from a person aged 55-80 years with lung adenocarcinoma. Sequenced: FFPE minimally invasive lung adenocarcinoma tissue. The chain's CDR3 is CASGTGEYTQYF. CDR3 nucleotide sequence: TGTGCCAGCGGAACTGGGGAGTATACGCAGTATTTT.